These 28 T cell receptor beta chains originate from one sample sequenced in a study of vaccination and CD4 T cells after COVID-19. Each CDR3 protein is one row after TCRdb ran MiXCR on the PCR reads. This table has fewer than 20,000 distinct CDR3 sequences, around two thirds appearing once. The sequences come from CD4+ T cells from blood, collected before SARS-CoV-2 vaccination. These receptors all come from a human donor who had recovered from COVID-19.

CDR3 DNA sequence: TGCAGTGCAACGAAATCCGGACTGGGATCAAATGAGCAGTTCTTC. Its translation is CSATKSGLGSNEQFF. The chain links TRBV20-1 to TRBJ2-1; a possible D gene is TRBD2 (5 bases). Trimming stripped 6 bases from V and 7 bases from J, with 22 bases between. CDR3 length: 15 residues. Germline V CDR1 and CDR2: DFQATT, SNEGSKA (reference sequence).

The chain couples TRBV15 to TRBJ1-2; 9 bases line up with TRBD1. CDR1 and CDR2 from the germline V gene are LNHNV and YYDKDF (reference sequence). The CDR3 is made up of 13 amino acids. V gave up 5 bases and J gave up 10 bases; unmatched junction bases: 8. CDR3 bases: TGTGCCACCAGCTTGGGACAGGGCTTTGACTACACCTTC. This encodes CATSLGQGFDYTF. Based on the CDR3 plus reference TRBV15 and TRBJ1-2, the full variable domain is DAMVIQNPRYQVTQFGKPVTLSCSQTLNHNVMYWYQQKSSQAPKLLFHYYDKDFNNEADTPDNFQSRRPNTSFCFLDIRSPGLGDTAMYLCATSLGQGFDYTFGSGTRLTVV.

This sequence joins TRBV28 and TRBJ1-5; the D is unclear. This CDR3 spans 19 amino acids. With 5 bases removed from V and 0 bases from J, the gap between germline ends came to 23 bases. The germline V gene encodes CDR1 MDHEN and CDR2 SYDVKM. CDR3: CASSGEYRYQRVSNQPQHF. CDR3 coding DNA: TGTGCCAGCAGTGGGGAATACCGTTATCAGAGGGTTAGCAATCAGCCCCAGCATTTT.

V is TRBV20-1 and J is TRBJ2-5; no firm D call. The CDR3 extends over 12 amino acids. Trimming shortened V by 5 bases and J by 3 bases, and 10 bases separated the two germline ends. From germline, CDR1 is DFQATT and CDR2 SNEGSKA (reference sequence). Here the CDR3 reads CSASRRKETQYF. CDR3 nucleotide sequence: TGCAGTGCTTCTCGGAGAAAAGAGACCCAGTACTTC.

This clonotype has just one count. The CDR3 here is CASSSRDRGVYEQYF. For the CDR3, the DNA is TGTGCCAGCAGTAGCCGGGACAGAGGCGTCTACGAGCAGTACTTC. J is TRBJ2-7 and V is TRBV6-1; TRBD1 matches 7 bases. The germline V gene has CDR1 MNHNS and CDR2 SASEGT. CDR3 length equals 15 residues. V lost 5 bases to trimming and J lost 3 bases; unmatched junction nucleotides: 10.

The V and J genes are TRBV7-2 and TRBJ2-5; the D is unclear. The length of the CDR3 is 15 residues. Trimming shortened V by 2 bases and J by 2 bases, and 12 bases separated the two germline ends. Germline CDR1 reads SGHTA; CDR2 reads FQGNSA. The CDR3 DNA reads TGTGCCAGCAGCTTAAGATGGGCGGAGCAAGAGACCCAGTACTTC. This encodes CASSLRWAEQETQYF.

This clonotype was seen a handful of times. The chain couples TRBV24-1 to TRBJ2-1; the match to TRBD1 covers 10 bases. This CDR3 is 16 amino acids long. CDR1 and CDR2 (germline): KGHDR, SFDVKD. V lost 1 base and J lost 6; bases outside the gene matches: 5. CDR3 region: CATSDFDRGLINEQFF. Here the CDR3 DNA reads TGTGCCACCAGTGATTTTGACAGGGGGCTTATCAATGAGCAGTTCTTC.

The CDR3 sequence is CASSCVQGLGYGYTF. CDR3 coding DNA: TGTGCCAGCAGTTGCGTTCAGGGGCTAGGCTATGGCTACACCTTC. This sequence joins TRBV6-5 and TRBJ1-2, with D possibly matching TRBD1 (6 bases). The CDR3 consists of 15 residues. Germline CDR1 and CDR2: MNHEY and SVGAGI. Trimming shortened V by 4 bases and J by 4 bases, and 16 bases separated the two germline ends.

The chain has TRBV6-1 and TRBJ2-3, with D possibly being TRBD2 (5 bases). This CDR3 contains 15 residues. V was clipped by 10 bases and J by 0 bases, with 17 bases between them. Germline CDR1 reads MNHNS; CDR2 reads SASEGT. CDR3 residues: CATSRGGYSTDTQYF. CDR3 in DNA: TGTGCCACCTCTCGAGGCGGGTACAGCACAGATACGCAGTATTTT.

The DNA for the CDR3 is TGTGCCTGGAGCCAAACAGGGAATCAGCCCCAGCATTTT. Translating gives CAWSQTGNQPQHF. The chain has TRBV30 and TRBJ1-5; tentatively, D is TRBD1 (6 bases). Germline-derived CDR1 and CDR2 are GTSNPN and SVGIG (reference sequence). The CDR3 sequence is 13 residues long. Trimming left V 3 bases short and J 4 bases short, with 10 bases between. Supplemented by reference TRBV30 and TRBJ1-5, the full variable domain reads SQTIHQWPATLVQPVGSPLSLECTVEGTSNPNLYWYRQAAGRGLQLLFYSVGIGQISSEVPQNLSASRPQDRQFILSSKKLLLSDSGFYLCAWSQTGNQPQHFGDGTRLSIL.

The V and J genes are TRBV6-1 and TRBJ2-3; perhaps D is TRBD1 or TRBD2 (5 bases each). Germline V lookup: CDR1 MNHNS, CDR2 SASEGT. V gave up 8 bases and J gave up 4 bases, with 13 bases separating them. The CDR3 runs 13 residues. CDR3 sequence: CASLPRDADTQYF. The CDR3 DNA sequence: TGTGCCAGCCTCCCCAGGGACGCAGATACGCAGTATTTT.

This clonotype showed up just a few times. The V and J genes are TRBV6-2 or TRBV6-3 and TRBJ2-7; D is uncertain. Deletions cut 6 bases from V and 2 bases from J, with 17 bases between. From germline, CDR1 is MNHEY and CDR2 SVGEGT. This CDR3 has 15 amino acids. CDR3 sequence (DNA): TGTGCCAGCAGCACGTGGACCGGAAGCGCCTACGAGCAGTACTTC. It specifies CASSTWTGSAYEQYF.

This chain joins TRBV7-3 and TRBJ2-2; TRBD2 aligns across 9 bases. Per germline, CDR1 SGHTA and CDR2 FQGTGA. Unmatched junction bases numbered 6, after V lost 2 bases and J lost 5 bases. The CDR3 spans 16 residues. The DNA of the CDR3 is TGTGCCAGCAGCTTAGTAGCGGGAGCCTCGACCGGGGAGCTGTTTTTT. Encoded protein: CASSLVAGASTGELFF. The complete variable domain, with remaining parts taken from reference TRBV7-3 and TRBJ2-2, reads GAGVSQTPSNKVTEKGKYVELRCDPISGHTALYWYRQSLGQGPEFLIYFQGTGAADDSGLPNDRFFAVRPEGSVSTLKIQRTERGDSAVYLCASSLVAGASTGELFFGEGSRLTVL.

V is TRBV28 and J is TRBJ2-4; D gene unclear. V lost 2 bases to trimming and J lost 7 bases, with 6 bases between them. Germline V lookup: CDR1 MDHEN, CDR2 SYDVKM. The CDR3 spans 12 residues. CDR3: CASSLLRNIQYF. The CDR3 nucleotides read TGTGCCAGCAGTTTACTGCGGAACATTCAGTACTTC.

CDR3 coding DNA: TGTGCCAGCAGCTCAACAGGGGTGGGTTCACCCCTCCACTTT. Translation: CASSSTGVGSPLHF. The V call is TRBV11-2, the J call TRBJ1-6, with 7 positions matching TRBD1. V shed 4 bases, J shed 9 bases, and the junction held 6 bases outside the gene matches. Per the germline V gene, CDR1 is SGHAT and CDR2 is FQNNGV. This CDR3 has 14 amino acids. The full variable domain, with the rest looked up from reference TRBV11-2 and TRBJ1-6, is EAGVAQSPRYKIIEKRQSVAFWCNPISGHATLYWYQQILGQGPKLLIQFQNNGVVDDSQLPKDRFSAERLKGVDSTLKIQPAKLEDSAVYLCASSSTGVGSPLHFGNGTRLTVT.

The rearrangement uses TRBV7-3 and TRBJ1-1; no clear D. Germline assignment: CDR1 SGHTA and CDR2 FQGTGA. This CDR3 is 13 amino acids long. V lost 2 bases and J lost 3, with 7 bases in between. In nucleotides, the CDR3 is TGTGCCAGCAGCTTATTTGTGGACACTGAAGCTTTCTTT. Protein: CASSLFVDTEAFF.

This rearrangement joins TRBV10-3 to TRBJ1-1, with D maybe TRBD1 (5 bases). Germline-derived CDR1 and CDR2 are ENHRY and SYGVKD. CDR3 length: 15 amino acids. V lost 6 bases, J lost 3 bases, and 17 bases lay in between. This CDR3 is CAIRDRSGDYTEAFF. For the CDR3, the DNA is TGTGCCATCAGAGACCGGTCGGGGGATTACACTGAAGCTTTCTTT.

This clonotype was seen a handful of times. This chain links TRBV6-5 with TRBJ2-3; 10 positions match TRBD1. The CDR3 covers 15 residues. Germline V gene sequence: CDR1 MNHEY, CDR2 SVGAGI. With 2 bases clipped from V and 2 bases from J, the junction kept 1 base outside the gene matches. CDR3 DNA sequence: TGTGCCAGCAGTTACGGGACAGGGGACACAGATACGCAGTATTTT. Residues: CASSYGTGDTDTQYF.

This clonotype occurred once. V and J are TRBV10-3 and TRBJ2-3; D unresolved. The CDR3 length is 12 residues. CDR1 and CDR2 from the germline V gene are ENHRY and SYGVKD. V was trimmed by 0 bases and J by 5 bases, leaving 3 bases between them. CDR3 amino acids: CAISESRDTQYF. The CDR3, as DNA: TGTGCCATCAGTGAGTCTAGAGATACGCAGTATTTT.

A few counts support this clonotype. This chain uses TRBV20-1 with TRBJ1-2; weak D call: TRBD1 (5 bases). The germline V gene encodes CDR1 DFQATT and CDR2 SNEGSKA (reference sequence). The V end lost 5 bases, the J end lost 4 bases, and 20 bases lay between the germline ends. The CDR3 length is 15 residues. Here the CDR3 DNA reads TGCAGTGCTGGGGGAGACCGGCCCGGGTCCTATGGCTACACCTTC. This encodes CSAGGDRPGSYGYTF.

This clonotype was detected only once. The junction differs from germline at one of its ends, possibly a read error. This chain links TRBV15 with TRBJ1-5; 8 nucleotides match TRBD1. The CDR3 has 14 residues. Germline CDR1 and CDR2: LNHNV and YYDKDF (reference sequence). The DNA for the CDR3 is TGTGCCACCAGAGATCCAGGGGGCAATCGGCCCCAGCATTTT. Translation: CATRDPGGNRPQHF.

The chain joins TRBV7-2 to TRBJ2-3; 7 bases are a match to TRBD2. CDR3 length: 19 residues. The trim removed 2 bases at V and 0 bases at J, leaving 14 bases unmatched. Germline lookup yields CDR1 SGHTA and CDR2 FQGNSA. The CDR3 region is CASSLPLSAGVWSTDTQYF. DNA for the CDR3: TGTGCCAGCAGCTTACCACTCTCCGCGGGAGTATGGAGCACAGATACGCAGTATTTT.

The CDR3 nucleotides read TGTGCCAGCAGTTACTCGGGACTACGCACAGATACGCAGTATTTT. As protein: CASSYSGLRTDTQYF. The chain recombines TRBV6-5 with TRBJ2-3, with 7 bases lining up with TRBD2. The CDR3 spans 15 residues. The V segment lost 0 bases and the J segment 1 base; nucleotides outside the gene matches: 1. Per germline, CDR1 MNHEY and CDR2 SVGAGI.

This clonotype appeared a few times. The V gene is TRBV30, the J gene TRBJ1-6, with 9 bases aligning to TRBD1. CDR3 length equals 15 residues. Germline loops: CDR1 GTSNPN, CDR2 SVGIG (reference sequence). The ends lost 2 bases at V and 8 bases at J; junction bases unmatched: 7. The CDR3 region is CAWSLQGAIHSPLHF. In nucleotides, the CDR3 is TGTGCCTGGAGTTTACAGGGGGCGATACATTCACCCCTCCACTTT.

V gene TRBV24-1 combines with J gene TRBJ2-1; D ambiguous. Germline CDR1 reads KGHDR; CDR2 reads SFDVKD. V lost 3 bases and J 7 bases, leaving 12 bases between the germline ends. CDR3 length: 14 residues. The CDR3 spells CATSDPPTENEQFF. CDR3 sequence (DNA): TGTGCCACCAGTGATCCCCCGACGGAAAATGAGCAGTTCTTC.

J is TRBJ1-5 and V is TRBV7-8, with D unresolved. V was clipped by 1 base and J by 6 bases, with 4 bases between them. From germline, CDR1 is SGHVS and CDR2 FQNEAQ. The CDR3 totals 12 residues. The CDR3 bases are TGTGCCAGCAGCTTAGTGTCTCAGCCCCAGCATTTT. It yields the protein CASSLVSQPQHF.

The chain couples TRBV28 to TRBJ1-2; D gene ambiguous. CDR3 size: 15 residues. V was cut by 8 bases and J by 6 bases, with 22 bases left in between. Germline V gene data show CDR1 as MDHEN and CDR2 as SYDVKM. CDR3 coding DNA: TGTGCCAGCCACTCCTCGGGAGGGTGGGTTCATGGCTACACCTTC. This codes for CASHSSGGWVHGYTF.

The chain has TRBV21-1 and TRBJ1-1; the table's D gene call, TRBD1, was not cross checked with the DNA. TRBV21-1 is an annotated pseudogene. The CDR3 is 16 amino acids. The CDR3 region has the DNA TGTGCCAGCAGCAAAGGAAGGGACAGTCTGAACACTGAAGCTTTCTTT. Protein product: CASSKGRDSLNTEAFF.